The clone carrying this T cell receptor (beta chain) was seen repeatedly, ten times or more. Antigen unknown. V was clipped by 5 bases and J by 1 base; unmatched bases: 7. Germline values: CDR1 SGHTA, CDR2 FQGNSA. The CDR3 loop spans 16 amino acids. The data belong to a study of T cell repertoires in cytomegalovirus infection. Across the study: Matching HLA type and CMV infection were both indicated by public TCR beta signatures. Study observations and caveats: HLA-C-restricted CMV-specific TCR beta clonotypes were dominant in the ex vivo response.

TCRdb fed the reads into MiXCR, producing one record per CDR3 protein. The sample contains almost 300,000 distinct CDR3 sequences, around 10% of which appear only once. The sample consisted of PBMCs. This receptor was taken from a human donor in good health (CMV status not recorded). Some clones in this sample may be carry-over from other donors' samples. The chain uses TRBV7-2 and TRBJ2-4; 8 bases agree with TRBD2. CDR3 in amino acids: CASSDRGGAAKNIQYF. In DNA, the CDR3 is TGTGCCAGCAGCGATCGGGGGGGCGCGGCCAAAAACATTCAGTACTTC. Full variable domain (missing parts from reference TRBV7-2 and TRBJ2-4): GAGVSQSPSNKVTEKGKDVELRCDPISGHTALYWYRQSLGQGLEFLIYFQGNSAPDKSGLPSDRFSAERTGGSVSTLTIQRTQQEDSAVYLCASSDRGGAAKNIQYFGAGTRLSVL.